This T cell receptor beta chain was observed in a study of CD8+CD57+ T cells in acquired aplastic anemia. Study conclusions and caveats: Patients and controls shared twenty-nine CD8+ CDR3 sequences.

Investigators profiled TCR beta VDJ and CDR3 from genomic DNA template. Using its own MiXCR run on the reads, TCRdb lists one record per CDR3 protein. The data contain 200,000 to 300,000 distinct CDR3 sequences, approximately 50% of them singletons. Germline lookup yields CDR1 DFQATT and CDR2 SNEGSKA (reference sequence). V shed 6 bases and J 5 bases; nucleotides not matched to a gene: 4. This CDR3 comprises 14 residues. CD8+CD57+ cell expansion had been shown by flow cytometry in patients chosen for sequencing. On this clonotype itself: What it binds is not known.

Sequencing was performed on sorted CD4+, CD8+, or CD8+CD57+ T cells (not recorded which) from PBMCs. V and J are TRBV20-1 and TRBJ2-1; TRBD2 matches at 13 bases. The receptor comes from a human donor with aplastic anemia. In DNA, the CDR3 is TGCAGTGCCTCGGGACTAGCGGGGAACAATGAGCAGTTCTTC. Residues: CSASGLAGNNEQFF.